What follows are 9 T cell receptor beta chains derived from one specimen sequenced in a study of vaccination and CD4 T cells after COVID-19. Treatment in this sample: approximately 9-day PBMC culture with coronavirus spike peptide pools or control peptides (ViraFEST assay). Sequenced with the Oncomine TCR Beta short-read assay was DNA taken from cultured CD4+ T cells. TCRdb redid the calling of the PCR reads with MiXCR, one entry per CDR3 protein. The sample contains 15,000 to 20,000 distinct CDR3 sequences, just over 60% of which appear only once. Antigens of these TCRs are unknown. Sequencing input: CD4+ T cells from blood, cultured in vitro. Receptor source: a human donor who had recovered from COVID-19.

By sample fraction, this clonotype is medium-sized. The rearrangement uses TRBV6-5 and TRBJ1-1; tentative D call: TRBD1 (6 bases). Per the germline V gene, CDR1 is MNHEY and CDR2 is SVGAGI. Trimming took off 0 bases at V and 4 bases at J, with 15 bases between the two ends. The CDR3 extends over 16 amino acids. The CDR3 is CASSYSSGGGGTEAFF. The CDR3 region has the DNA TGTGCCAGCAGTTACTCGAGCGGGGGGGGCGGCACTGAAGCTTTCTTT.

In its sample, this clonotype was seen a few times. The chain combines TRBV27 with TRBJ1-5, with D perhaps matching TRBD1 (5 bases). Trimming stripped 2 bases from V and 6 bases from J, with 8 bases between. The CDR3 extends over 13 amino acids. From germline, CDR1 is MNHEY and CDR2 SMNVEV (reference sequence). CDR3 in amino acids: CASSLGGGQPQHF. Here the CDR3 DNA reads TGTGCCAGCAGTTTAGGGGGAGGTCAGCCCCAGCATTTT.

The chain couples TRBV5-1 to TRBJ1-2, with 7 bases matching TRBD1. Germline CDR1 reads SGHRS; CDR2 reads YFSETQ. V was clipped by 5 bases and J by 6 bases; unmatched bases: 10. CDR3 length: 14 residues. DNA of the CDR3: TGCGCCAGCAGTAAAACAGGGGTTTCGGATGGCTACACCTTC. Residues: CASSKTGVSDGYTF.

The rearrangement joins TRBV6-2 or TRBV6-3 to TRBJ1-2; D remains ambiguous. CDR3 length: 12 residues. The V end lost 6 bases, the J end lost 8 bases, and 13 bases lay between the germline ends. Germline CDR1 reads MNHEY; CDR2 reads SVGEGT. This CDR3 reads CASRDPDSGYTF. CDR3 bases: TGTGCCAGCAGGGACCCAGATAGCGGCTACACCTTC.

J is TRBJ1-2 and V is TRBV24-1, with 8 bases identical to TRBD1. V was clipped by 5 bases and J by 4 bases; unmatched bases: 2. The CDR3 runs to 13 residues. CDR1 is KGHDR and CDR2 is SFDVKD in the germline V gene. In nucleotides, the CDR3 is TGTGCCACCAGTGGCGGGACAGGCTATGGCTACACCTTC. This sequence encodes CATSGGTGYGYTF.

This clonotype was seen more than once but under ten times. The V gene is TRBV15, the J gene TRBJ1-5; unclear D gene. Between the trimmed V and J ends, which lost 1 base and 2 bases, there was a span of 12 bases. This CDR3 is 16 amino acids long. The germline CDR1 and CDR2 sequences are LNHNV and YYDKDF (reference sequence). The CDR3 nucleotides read TGTGCCACCAGCAGAGCTTGGTCTGGAGGCAATCAGCCCCAGCATTTT. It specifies CATSRAWSGGNQPQHF.

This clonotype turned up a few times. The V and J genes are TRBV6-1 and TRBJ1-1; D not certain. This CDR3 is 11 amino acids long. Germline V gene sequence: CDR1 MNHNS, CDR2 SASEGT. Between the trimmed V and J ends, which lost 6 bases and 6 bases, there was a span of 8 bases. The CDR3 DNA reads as TGTGCCAGCAGGCCTCGGGCTGAAGCTTTCTTT. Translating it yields CASRPRAEAFF.

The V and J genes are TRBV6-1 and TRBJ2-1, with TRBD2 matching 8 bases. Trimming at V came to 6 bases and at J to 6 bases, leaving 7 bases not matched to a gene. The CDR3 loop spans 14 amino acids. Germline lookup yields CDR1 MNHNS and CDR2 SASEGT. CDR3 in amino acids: CASSPVTSGNEQFF. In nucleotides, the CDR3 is TGTGCCAGCAGCCCCGTCACTAGCGGCAATGAGCAGTTCTTC.

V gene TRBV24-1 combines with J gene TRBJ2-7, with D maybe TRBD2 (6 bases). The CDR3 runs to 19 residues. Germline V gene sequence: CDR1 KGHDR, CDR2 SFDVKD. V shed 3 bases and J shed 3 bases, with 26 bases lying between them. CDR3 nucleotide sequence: TGTGCCACCAGTGATCCCGGGAGTGGAGCAGGGCTAAAGATCTACGAGCAGTACTTC. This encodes CATSDPGSGAGLKIYEQYF.